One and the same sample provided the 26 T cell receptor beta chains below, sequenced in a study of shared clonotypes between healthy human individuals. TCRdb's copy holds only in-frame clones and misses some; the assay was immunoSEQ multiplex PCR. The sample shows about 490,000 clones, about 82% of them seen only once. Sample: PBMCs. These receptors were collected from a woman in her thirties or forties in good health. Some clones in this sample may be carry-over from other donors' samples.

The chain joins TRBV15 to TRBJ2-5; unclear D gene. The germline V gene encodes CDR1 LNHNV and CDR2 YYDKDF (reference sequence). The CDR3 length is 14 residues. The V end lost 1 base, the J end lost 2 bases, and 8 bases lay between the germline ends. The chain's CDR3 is CATSRAAPQETQYF. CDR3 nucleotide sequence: TGTGCCACCAGCAGAGCGGCTCCTCAAGAGACCCAGTACTTC.

As DNA, the CDR3 is TGCGCCAGCAGCCAAGCCGGTTTTGAAAAACTGTTTTTT. Translated: CASSQAGFEKLFF. The rearrangement links TRBV4-1 to TRBJ1-4, with D hard to call. The CDR3 totals 13 residues. V gave up 1 base and J gave up 7 bases, with 7 bases separating them. CDR1 and CDR2 from the germline V gene are MGHRA and YSYEKL.

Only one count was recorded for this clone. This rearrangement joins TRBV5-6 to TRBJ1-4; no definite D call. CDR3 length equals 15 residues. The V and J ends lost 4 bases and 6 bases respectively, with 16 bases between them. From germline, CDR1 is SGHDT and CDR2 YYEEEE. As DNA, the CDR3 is TGTGCCAGCAGCCTGTCCGGGCCCGGCGATGAAAAACTGTTTTTT. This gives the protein CASSLSGPGDEKLFF.

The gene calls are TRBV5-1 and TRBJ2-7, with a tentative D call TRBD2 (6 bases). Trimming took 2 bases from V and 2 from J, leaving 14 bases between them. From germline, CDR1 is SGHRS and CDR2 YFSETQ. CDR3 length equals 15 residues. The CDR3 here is CASSFSTGGTYEQYF. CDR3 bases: TGCGCCAGCAGCTTTTCGACGGGCGGGACCTACGAGCAGTACTTC.

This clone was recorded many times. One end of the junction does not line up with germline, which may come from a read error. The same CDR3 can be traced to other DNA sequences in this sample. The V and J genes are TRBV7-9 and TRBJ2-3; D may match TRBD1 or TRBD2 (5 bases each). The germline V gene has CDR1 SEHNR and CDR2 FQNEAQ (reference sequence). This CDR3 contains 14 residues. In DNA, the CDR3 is TGTGCCAGCAGCTTATCGAGGGGCACCGATACGCAGTATTTT. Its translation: CASSLSRGTDTQYF.

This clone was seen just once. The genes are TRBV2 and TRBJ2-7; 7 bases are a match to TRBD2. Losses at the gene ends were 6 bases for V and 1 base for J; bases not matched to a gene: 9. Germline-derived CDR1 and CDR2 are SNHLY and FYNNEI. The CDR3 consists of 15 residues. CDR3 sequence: CASRSPRGKSYEQYF. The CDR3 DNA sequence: TGTGCCAGCAGAAGCCCGCGGGGGAAGTCCTACGAGCAGTACTTC.

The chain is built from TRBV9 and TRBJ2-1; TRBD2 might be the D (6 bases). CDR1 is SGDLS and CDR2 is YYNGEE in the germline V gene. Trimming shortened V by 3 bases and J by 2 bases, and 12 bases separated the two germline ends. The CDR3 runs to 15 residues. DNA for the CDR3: TGTGCCAGCAGCGCCGGAGCGGGCCCCTACAATGAGCAGTTCTTC. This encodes CASSAGAGPYNEQFF.

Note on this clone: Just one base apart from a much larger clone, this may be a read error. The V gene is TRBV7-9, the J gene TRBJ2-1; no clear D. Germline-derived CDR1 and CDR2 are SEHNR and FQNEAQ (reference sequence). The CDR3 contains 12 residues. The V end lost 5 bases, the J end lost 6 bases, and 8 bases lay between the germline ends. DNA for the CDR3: TGTGCCAGCAGCCCCAACTCCAATGAGCAGTTCTTC. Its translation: CASSPNSNEQFF.

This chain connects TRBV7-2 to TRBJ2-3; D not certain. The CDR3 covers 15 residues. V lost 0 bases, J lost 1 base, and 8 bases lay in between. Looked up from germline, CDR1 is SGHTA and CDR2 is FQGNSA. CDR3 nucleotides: TGTGCCAGCAGCTTAGCGTTGCGGCGCACAGATACGCAGTATTTT. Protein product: CASSLALRRTDTQYF.

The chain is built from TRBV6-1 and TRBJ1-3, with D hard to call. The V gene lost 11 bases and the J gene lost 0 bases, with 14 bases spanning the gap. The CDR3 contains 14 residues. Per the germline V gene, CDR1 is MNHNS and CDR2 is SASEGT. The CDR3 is CAVSGASSGNTIYF. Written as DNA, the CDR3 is TGTGCCGTTTCCGGCGCCAGCTCTGGAAACACCATATATTTT.

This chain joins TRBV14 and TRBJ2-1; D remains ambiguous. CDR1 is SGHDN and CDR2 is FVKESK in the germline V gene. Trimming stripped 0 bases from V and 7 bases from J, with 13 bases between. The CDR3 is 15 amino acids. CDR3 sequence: CASSQDRHPGNEQFF. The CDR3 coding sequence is TGTGCCAGCAGCCAAGATCGCCACCCCGGGAATGAGCAGTTCTTC.

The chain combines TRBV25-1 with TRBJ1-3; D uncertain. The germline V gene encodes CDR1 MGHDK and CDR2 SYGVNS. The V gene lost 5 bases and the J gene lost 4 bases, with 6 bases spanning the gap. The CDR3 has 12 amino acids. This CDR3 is CASSPPGNTIYF. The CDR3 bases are TGTGCCAGCAGTCCCCCGGGAAACACCATATATTTT.

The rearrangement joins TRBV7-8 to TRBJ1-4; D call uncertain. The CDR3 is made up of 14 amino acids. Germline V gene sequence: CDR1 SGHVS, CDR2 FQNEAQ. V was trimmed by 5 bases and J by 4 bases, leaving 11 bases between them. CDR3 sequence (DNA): TGTGCCAGCAGCGCGCGGACGGATAATGAAAAACTGTTTTTT. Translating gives CASSARTDNEKLFF.

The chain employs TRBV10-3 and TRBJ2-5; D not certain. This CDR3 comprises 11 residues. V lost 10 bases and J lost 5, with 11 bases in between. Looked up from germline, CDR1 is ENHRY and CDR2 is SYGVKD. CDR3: CATSDLETQYF. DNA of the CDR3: TGTGCCACCTCCGACTTGGAGACCCAGTACTTC.

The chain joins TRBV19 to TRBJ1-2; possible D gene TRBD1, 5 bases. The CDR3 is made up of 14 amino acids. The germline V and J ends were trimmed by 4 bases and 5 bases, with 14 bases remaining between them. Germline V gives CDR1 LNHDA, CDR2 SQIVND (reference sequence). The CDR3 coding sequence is TGTGCCAGTAGTAATTCGGGGCTTCGGTATGGCTACACCTTC. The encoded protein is CASSNSGLRYGYTF.

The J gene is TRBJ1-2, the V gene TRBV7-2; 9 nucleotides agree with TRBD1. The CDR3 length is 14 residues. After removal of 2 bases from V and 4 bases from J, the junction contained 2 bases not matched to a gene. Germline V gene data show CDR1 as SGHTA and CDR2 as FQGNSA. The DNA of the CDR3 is TGTGCCAGCAGCTTACGGGACAGGGCCTATGGCTACACCTTC. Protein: CASSLRDRAYGYTF.

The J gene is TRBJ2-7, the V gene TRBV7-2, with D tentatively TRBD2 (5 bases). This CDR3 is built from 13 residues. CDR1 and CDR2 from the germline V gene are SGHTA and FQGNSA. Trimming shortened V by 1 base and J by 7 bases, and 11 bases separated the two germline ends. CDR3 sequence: CASSLVLAREQYF. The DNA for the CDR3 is TGTGCCAGCAGCTTAGTATTAGCGCGAGAGCAGTACTTC.

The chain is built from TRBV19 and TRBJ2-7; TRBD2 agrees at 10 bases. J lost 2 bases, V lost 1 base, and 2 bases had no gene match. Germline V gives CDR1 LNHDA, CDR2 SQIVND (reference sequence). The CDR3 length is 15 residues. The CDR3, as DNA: TGTGCCAGTAGTATAGTCCTAGCGGGAGCCTACGAGCAGTACTTC. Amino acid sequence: CASSIVLAGAYEQYF.

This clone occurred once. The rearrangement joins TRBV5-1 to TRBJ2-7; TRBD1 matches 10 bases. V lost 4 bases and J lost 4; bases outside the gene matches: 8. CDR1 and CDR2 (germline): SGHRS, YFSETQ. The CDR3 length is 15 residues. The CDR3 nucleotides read TGCGCCAGCAGCCCTAGACAGGGGGCTATGTACGAGCAGTACTTC. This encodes CASSPRQGAMYEQYF.

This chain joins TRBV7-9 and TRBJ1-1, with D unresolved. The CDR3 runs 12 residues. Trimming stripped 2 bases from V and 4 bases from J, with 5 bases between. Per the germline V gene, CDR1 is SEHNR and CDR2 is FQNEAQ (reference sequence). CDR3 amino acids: CASSLPVTEAFF. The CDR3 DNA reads TGTGCCAGCAGCTTACCAGTCACTGAAGCTTTCTTT.

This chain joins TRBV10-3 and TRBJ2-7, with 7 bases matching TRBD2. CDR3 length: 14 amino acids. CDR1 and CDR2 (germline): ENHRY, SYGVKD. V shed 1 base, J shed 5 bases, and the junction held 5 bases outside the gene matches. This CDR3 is CAISEWVGGNEQYF. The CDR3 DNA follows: TGTGCCATCAGTGAGTGGGTGGGAGGGAACGAGCAGTACTTC.

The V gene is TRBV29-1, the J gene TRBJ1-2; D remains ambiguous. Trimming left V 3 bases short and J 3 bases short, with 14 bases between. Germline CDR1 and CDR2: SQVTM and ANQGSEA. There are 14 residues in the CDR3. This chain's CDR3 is CSVDSGLIHYGYTF. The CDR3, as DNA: TGCAGCGTTGATAGCGGACTGATCCACTATGGCTACACCTTC.

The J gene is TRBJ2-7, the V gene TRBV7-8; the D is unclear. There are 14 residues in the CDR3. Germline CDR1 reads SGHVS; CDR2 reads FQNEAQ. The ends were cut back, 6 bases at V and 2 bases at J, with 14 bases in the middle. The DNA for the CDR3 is TGTGCCAGCAGTTTCCTCTACTCACCCTACGAGCAGTACTTC. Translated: CASSFLYSPYEQYF.

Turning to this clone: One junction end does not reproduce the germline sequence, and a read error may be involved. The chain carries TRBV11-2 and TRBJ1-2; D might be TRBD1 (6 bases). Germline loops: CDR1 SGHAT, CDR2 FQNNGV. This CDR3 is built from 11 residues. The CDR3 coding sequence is TGTGCCAGCGGGGACGGACAGTTTCGCGCCTTC. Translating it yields CASGDGQFRAF.

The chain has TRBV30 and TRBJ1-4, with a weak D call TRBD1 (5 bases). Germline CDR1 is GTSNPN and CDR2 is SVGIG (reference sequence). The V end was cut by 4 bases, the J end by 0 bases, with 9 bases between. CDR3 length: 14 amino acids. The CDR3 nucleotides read TGTGCCTGGAAATGGACAACAACTAATGAAAAACTGTTTTTT. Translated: CAWKWTTTNEKLFF.

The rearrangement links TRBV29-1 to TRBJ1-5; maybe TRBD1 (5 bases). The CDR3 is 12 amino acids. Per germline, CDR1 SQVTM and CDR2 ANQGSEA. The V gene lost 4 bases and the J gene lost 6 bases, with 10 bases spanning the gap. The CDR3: CSVGEGIQPQHF. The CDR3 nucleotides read TGCAGCGTTGGGGAGGGGATTCAGCCCCAGCATTTT. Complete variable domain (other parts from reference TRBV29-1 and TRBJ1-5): SAVISQKPSRDICQRGTSLTIQCQVDSQVTMMFWYRQQPGQSLTLIATANQGSEATYESGFVIDKFPISRPNLTFSTLTVSNMSPEDSSIYLCSVGEGIQPQHFGDGTRLSIL.